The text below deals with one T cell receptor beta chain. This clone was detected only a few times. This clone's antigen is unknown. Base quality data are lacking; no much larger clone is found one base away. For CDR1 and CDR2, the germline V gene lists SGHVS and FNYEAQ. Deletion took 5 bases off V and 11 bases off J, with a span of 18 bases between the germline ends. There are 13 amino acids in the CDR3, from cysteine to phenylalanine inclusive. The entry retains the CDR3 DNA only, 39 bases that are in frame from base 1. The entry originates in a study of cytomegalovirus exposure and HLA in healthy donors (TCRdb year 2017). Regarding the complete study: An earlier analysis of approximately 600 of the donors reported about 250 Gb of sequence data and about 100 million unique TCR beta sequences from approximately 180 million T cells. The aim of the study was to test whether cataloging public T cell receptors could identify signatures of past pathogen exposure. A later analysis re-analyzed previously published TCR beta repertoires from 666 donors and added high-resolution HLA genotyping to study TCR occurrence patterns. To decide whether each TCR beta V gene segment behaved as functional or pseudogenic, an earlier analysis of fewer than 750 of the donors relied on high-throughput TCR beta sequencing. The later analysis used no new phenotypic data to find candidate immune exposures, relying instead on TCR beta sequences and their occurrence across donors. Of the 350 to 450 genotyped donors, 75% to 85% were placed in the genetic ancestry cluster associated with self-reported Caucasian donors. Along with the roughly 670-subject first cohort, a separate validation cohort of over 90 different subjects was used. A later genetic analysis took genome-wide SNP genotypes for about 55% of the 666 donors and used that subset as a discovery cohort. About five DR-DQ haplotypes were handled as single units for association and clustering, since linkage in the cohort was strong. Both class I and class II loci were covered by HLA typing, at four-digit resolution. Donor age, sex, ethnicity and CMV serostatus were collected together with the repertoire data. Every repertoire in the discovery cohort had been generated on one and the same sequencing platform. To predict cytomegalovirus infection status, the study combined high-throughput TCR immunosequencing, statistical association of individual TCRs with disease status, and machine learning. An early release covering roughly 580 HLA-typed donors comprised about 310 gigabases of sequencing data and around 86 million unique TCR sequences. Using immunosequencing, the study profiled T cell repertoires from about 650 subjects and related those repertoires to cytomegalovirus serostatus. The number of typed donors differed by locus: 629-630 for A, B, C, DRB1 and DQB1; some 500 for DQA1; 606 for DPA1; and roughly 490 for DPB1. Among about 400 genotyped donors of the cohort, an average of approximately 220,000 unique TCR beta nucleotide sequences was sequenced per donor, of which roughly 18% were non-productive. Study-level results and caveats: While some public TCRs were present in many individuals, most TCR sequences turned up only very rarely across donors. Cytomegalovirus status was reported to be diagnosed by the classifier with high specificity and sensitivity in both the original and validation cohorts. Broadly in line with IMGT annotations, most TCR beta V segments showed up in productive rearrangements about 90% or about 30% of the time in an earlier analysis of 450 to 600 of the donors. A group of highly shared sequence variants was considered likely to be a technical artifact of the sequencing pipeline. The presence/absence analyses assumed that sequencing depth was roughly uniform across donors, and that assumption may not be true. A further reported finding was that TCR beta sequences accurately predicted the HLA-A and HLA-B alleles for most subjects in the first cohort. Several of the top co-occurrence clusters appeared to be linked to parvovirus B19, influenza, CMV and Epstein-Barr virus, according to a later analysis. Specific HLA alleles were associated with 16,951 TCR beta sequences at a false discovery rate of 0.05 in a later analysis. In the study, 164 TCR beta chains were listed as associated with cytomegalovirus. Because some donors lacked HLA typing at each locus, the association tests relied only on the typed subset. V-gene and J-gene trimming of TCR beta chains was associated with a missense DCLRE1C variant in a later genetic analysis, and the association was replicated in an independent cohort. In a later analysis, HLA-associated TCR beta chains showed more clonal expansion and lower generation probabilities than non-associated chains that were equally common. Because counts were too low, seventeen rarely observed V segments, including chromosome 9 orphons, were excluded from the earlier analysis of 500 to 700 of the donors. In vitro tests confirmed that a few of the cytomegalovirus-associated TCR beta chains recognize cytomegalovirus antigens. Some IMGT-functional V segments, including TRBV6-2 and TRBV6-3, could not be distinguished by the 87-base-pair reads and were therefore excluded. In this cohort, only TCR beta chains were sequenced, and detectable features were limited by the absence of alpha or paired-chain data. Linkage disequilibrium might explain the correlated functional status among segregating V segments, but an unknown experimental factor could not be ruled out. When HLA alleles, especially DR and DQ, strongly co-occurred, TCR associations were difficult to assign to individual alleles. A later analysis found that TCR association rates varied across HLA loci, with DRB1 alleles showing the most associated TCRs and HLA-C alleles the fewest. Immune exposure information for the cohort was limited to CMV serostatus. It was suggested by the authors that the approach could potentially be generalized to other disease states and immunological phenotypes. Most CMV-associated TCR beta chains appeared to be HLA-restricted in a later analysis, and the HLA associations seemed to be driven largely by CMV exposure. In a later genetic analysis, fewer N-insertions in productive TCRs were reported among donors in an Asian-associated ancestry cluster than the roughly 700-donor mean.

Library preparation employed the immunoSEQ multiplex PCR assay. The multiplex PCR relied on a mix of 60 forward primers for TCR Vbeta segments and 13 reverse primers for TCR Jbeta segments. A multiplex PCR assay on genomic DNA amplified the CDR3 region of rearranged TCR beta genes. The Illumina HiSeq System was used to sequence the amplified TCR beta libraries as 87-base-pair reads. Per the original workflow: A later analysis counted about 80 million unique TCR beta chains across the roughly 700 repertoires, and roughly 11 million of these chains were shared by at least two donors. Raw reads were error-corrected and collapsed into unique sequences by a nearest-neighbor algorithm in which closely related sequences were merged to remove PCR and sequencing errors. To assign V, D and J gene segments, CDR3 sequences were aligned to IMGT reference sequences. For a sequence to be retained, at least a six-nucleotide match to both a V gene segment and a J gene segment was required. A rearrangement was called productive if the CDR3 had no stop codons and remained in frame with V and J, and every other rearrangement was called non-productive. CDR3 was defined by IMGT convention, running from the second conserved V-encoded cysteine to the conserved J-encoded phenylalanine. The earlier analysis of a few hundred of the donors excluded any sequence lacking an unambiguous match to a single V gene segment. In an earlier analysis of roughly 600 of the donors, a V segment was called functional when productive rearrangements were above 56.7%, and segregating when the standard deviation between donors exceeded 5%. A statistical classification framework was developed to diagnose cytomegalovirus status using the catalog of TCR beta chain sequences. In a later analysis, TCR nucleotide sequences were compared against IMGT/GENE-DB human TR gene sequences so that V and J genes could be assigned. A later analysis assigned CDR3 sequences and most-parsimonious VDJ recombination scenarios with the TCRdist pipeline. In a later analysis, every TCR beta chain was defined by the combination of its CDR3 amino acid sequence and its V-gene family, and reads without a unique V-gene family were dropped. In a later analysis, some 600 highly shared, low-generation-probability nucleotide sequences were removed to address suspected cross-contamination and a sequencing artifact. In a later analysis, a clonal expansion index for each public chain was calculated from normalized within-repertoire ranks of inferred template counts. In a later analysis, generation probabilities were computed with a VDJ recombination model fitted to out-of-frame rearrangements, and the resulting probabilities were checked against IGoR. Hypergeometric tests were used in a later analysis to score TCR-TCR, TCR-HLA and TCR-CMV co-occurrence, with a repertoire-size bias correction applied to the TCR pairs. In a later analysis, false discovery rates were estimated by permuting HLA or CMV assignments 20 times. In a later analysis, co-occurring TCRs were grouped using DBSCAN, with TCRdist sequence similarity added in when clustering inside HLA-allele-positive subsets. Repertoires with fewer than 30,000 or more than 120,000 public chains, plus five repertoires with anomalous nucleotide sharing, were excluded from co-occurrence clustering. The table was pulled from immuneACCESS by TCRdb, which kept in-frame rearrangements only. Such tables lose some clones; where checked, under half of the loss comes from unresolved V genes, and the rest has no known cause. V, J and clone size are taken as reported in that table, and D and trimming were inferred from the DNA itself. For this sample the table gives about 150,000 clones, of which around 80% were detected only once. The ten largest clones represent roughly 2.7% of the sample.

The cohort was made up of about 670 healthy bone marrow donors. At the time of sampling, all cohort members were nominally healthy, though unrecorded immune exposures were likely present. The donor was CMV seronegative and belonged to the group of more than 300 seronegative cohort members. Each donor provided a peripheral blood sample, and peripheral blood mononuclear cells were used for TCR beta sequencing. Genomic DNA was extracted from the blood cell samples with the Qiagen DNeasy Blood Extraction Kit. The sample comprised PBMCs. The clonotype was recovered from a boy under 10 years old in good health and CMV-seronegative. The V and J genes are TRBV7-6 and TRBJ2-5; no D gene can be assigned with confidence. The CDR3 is CASSPKLVGEQYF. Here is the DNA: TGTGCCAGCAGCCCGAAATTAGTTGGAGAGCAGTACTTC.